The sequence of this T cell receptor (beta chain) was determined in a study of blood T cell repertoires in COVID-19. Study background: Collection of acute and convalescent COVID-19 samples took place in the United States, Italy and Spain.

Germline values: CDR1 SGHRS, CDR2 YFSETQ. The CDR3 totals 14 residues. The J segment lost 1 base and the V segment lost 4 bases, leaving 4 bases of the junction unmatched. Per the original methods: Using reference gene primer amplification, nucleated cell counts were estimated. Method: immunoSEQ multiplex PCR; TCRdb's copy keeps in-frame clones and lacks some. D and trimming come from the DNA, and the V and J calls and clone size come from that table. The sample contains 300,000 or so clones, around 86% of which appear only once. The sequence derives from a woman aged 40-49 years who had recovered from COVID-19. The sample taken for sequencing was peripheral blood. The genes are TRBV5-1 and TRBJ2-7; 8 bases are a match to TRBD1. The CDR3 sequence is CASSVQGVSYEQYF. CDR3 nucleotide sequence: TGCGCCAGCAGCGTACAGGGGGTTTCCTACGAGCAGTACTTC.